Presented here are 21 T cell receptor delta chains from one specimen sequenced in a study of Vδ1+ human thymocytes. These receptors have no identified antigens. Study findings and constraints: Thymic TRG and TRD repertoires appeared highly polyclonal, with Gaussian CDR3 length distributions.

The template was reverse-transcribed extracted RNA. Pooled V-gene forward primers with one constant-region reverse primer generated the CDR3 amplicons by multiplex PCR. TCRdb re-called the multiplex PCR reads using CATT. The data show 54,000 or so delta-chain clones, around 15% seen once. Input material: Vdelta1+ gamma-delta thymocytes from the thymus. The subset was: FACS-sorted CD3+ TCRalphabeta- TCRVdelta1+ TCRVdelta2- thymocytes. The source is a boy under two years old who had congenital heart surgery.

The chain joins TRDV1 to TRDJ1, with no clear D. Germline V gives CDR1 TSWWSYY, CDR2 QGS. This CDR3 is built from 15 residues. Trimming shortened V by 5 bases and J by 0 bases, and 13 bases separated the two germline ends. The CDR3: CALGKGFEYTDKLIF. DNA of the CDR3: TGTGCTCTTGGGAAGGGCTTCGAGTACACCGATAAACTCATCTTT.

The chain employs TRDV1 and TRDJ1, with TRDD2 as a possible D gene (8 bases). The V and J ends lost 2 bases and 8 bases respectively, with 30 bases between them. The CDR3 totals 19 residues. Germline-derived CDR1 and CDR2 are TSWWSYY and QGS. The chain's CDR3 is CALGEKLGASYWLGEKLIF. CDR3 bases: TGTGCTCTTGGGGAAAAGCTGGGAGCTTCCTACTGGTTGGGGGAGAAACTCATCTTT.

This clone was seen a handful of times. This rearrangement joins TRDV1 to TRDJ1, with 8 bases lining up with TRDD3. CDR1 TSWWSYY and CDR2 QGS come from the germline V gene. CDR3 length: 17 residues. Unmatched junction bases numbered 14, after V lost 1 base and J lost 7 bases. CDR3 in amino acids: CALGERRTGGYKGKLIF. The CDR3 nucleotides are TGTGCTCTTGGGGAACGCCGTACTGGGGGGTACAAGGGTAAACTCATCTTT.

The chain is built from TRDV2 and TRDJ1; 9 bases agree with TRDD3. This CDR3 has 18 residues. Per germline, CDR1 GEAIGNYY and CDR2 EKD. V was pared by 3 bases and J by 0 bases, with 13 bases of the junction left unmatched. CDR3 loop: CACDPFPYWGRDTDKLIF. DNA of the CDR3: TGTGCCTGTGACCCCTTTCCCTACTGGGGGAGAGACACCGATAAACTCATCTTT.

This clone was observed a handful of times. The chain employs TRDV1 and TRDJ1; 8 bases align to TRDD3. The CDR3 contains 17 residues. Germline-derived CDR1 and CDR2 are TSWWSYY and QGS. V lost 4 bases and J lost 1; bases outside the gene matches: 11. The DNA of the CDR3 is TGTGCTCTTGGGGGTTCCTCATACTGGGGGTCCACCGATAAACTCATCTTT. Translation: CALGGSSYWGSTDKLIF.

Comments on this clone: A junction end diverges from the germline sequence, so it may reflect a read error. This same CDR3 is encoded by further DNA sequences in the sample. This chain links TRAV29/DV5 with TRDJ1; 9 bases align to TRDD3. CDR1 is NSMFDY, CDR2 ISSIKDK, per germline. This CDR3 is 19 amino acids long. Written as DNA, the CDR3 is TGTGCCGCAAGCCCCTATACGTCTGGGGGATGTGGGGTTACCGATAAACTCATCTTT. It yields the protein CAASPYTSGGCGVTDKLIF.

The V call is TRDV1, the J call TRDJ1, with 7 bases identical to TRDD3. The J segment lost 0 bases and the V segment lost 6 bases, leaving 19 bases of the junction unmatched. This CDR3 spans 19 amino acids. CDR1 and CDR2 (germline): TSWWSYY, QGS. DNA for the CDR3: TGTGCTCTTGGTAGCAGGCTTCTCGGGCTGGGGGGTAACACCGATAAACTCATCTTT. Amino acid sequence: CALGSRLLGLGGNTDKLIF.

The chain carries TRDV1 and TRDJ1; 7 positions agree with TRDD3. Trimming took 3 bases from V and 0 from J; bases not matched to a gene: 22. Germline V lookup: CDR1 TSWWSYY, CDR2 QGS. This CDR3 has 21 residues. As DNA, the CDR3 is TGTGCTCTTGGGGACGTAAAACTGGGGATCTGGGGTTCCCCATACACCGATAAACTCATCTTT. Translating gives CALGDVKLGIWGSPYTDKLIF.

This sequence joins TRDV1 and TRDJ1; 10 bases agree with TRDD3. Germline V gene data show CDR1 as TSWWSYY and CDR2 as QGS. The CDR3 has 19 amino acids. Losses at the gene ends were 2 bases for V and 2 bases for J; bases not matched to a gene: 14. The CDR3 loop is CALGEWYTGGSVTTDKLIF. The DNA for the CDR3 is TGTGCTCTTGGGGAATGGTATACTGGGGGATCCGTGACTACCGATAAACTCATCTTT.

Comment on this clone: Relative to the germline gene, one junction end is altered; a read error may explain this. The chain carries TRDV1 and TRDJ1, with 9 bases aligning to TRDD3. CDR1 and CDR2 (germline): TSWWSYY, QGS. The CDR3 extends over 21 amino acids. The CDR3 region is CALGELGYKRSGYWGKDKLIF. The CDR3, as DNA: TGTGCTCTTGGTGAACTCGGCTACAAGAGGTCGGGCTACTGGGGGAAGGATAAACTCATCTTT.

This clone has only a few counts. V and J are TRDV2 and TRDJ1, with 13 bases fitting TRDD3. CDR1 GEAIGNYY and CDR2 EKD come from the germline V gene. V trimming: 3 bases; J trimming: 6 bases; junction bases outside the gene matches: 9. This CDR3 has 16 amino acids. This CDR3 is CACDLHWGIRPHKLIF. The CDR3, as DNA: TGTGCCTGTGACCTACACTGGGGGATACGCCCTCATAAACTCATCTTT.

The V and J genes are TRDV1 and TRDJ1; D is undetermined. The CDR3 consists of 17 residues. With 4 bases removed from V and 5 bases from J, the gap between germline ends came to 23 bases. Germline assignment: CDR1 TSWWSYY and CDR2 QGS. Here the CDR3 DNA reads TGTGCTCTTGGGGCACCCTCCAAAGGTCCACAAACTGATAAACTCATCTTT. Translation: CALGAPSKGPQTDKLIF.

This clone was seen a handful of times. This chain joins TRDV1 and TRDJ1; D is perhaps TRDD2 or TRDD3 (7 bases each). The CDR3 has 24 residues. Per the germline V gene, CDR1 is TSWWSYY and CDR2 is QGS. The V end lost 4 bases, the J end lost 1 base, and 40 bases lay between the germline ends. Here the CDR3 reads CALGALYSRFPTRTGDPLTDKLIF. CDR3 in DNA: TGTGCTCTTGGGGCACTCTACTCCCGCTTTCCTACGCGTACTGGGGATCCCCTCACCGATAAACTCATCTTT.

Note on this clone: A single base separates this from a much larger clone, so it may be a read error. The chain joins TRDV2 to TRDJ1; 7 nucleotides agree with TRDD3. The CDR3 loop spans 18 amino acids. Germline trimming cut 3 bases from V and 6 bases from J; bases unmatched to any gene: 21. CDR1 and CDR2 from the germline V gene are GEAIGNYY and EKD. In DNA, the CDR3 is TGTGCCTGTGACCTCCTTTACTGGGGACATCATCACCGATATAAACTCATCTTT. Residues: CACDLLYWGHHHRYKLIF.

The J gene is TRDJ1, the V gene TRDV1, with D maybe TRDD2 (9 bases). The germline V gene encodes CDR1 TSWWSYY and CDR2 QGS. The length of the CDR3 is 21 residues. Trimming pared 4 bases from V and 0 bases from J, leaving 30 bases between. As DNA, the CDR3 is TGTGCTCTTGGGGCTGAGGCCTTCCTACGGACTGGGGGGCCATACACCGATAAACTCATCTTT. Its translation: CALGAEAFLRTGGPYTDKLIF.

The chain employs TRDV1 and TRDJ2; D is unclear. Per germline, CDR1 TSWWSYY and CDR2 QGS. This CDR3 is built from 14 residues. Trimming left V 1 base short and J 5 bases short, with 8 bases between. In nucleotides, the CDR3 is TGTGCTCTTGGGGAACCCTCTCCCACAGCACAACTCTTCTTT. Amino acid sequence: CALGEPSPTAQLFF.

The V and J genes are TRDV1 and TRDJ1; D call uncertain. The ends were cut back, 8 bases at V and 4 bases at J, with 14 bases in the middle. Germline V CDR1 and CDR2: TSWWSYY, QGS. The CDR3 has 13 amino acids. The CDR3 sequence is CALSRLSFDKLIF. CDR3 nucleotide sequence: TGTGCTCTTTCCCGGCTTTCTTTCGATAAACTCATCTTT.

The gene calls are TRDV1 and TRDJ1; 11 positions agree with TRDD3. Looked up from germline, CDR1 is TSWWSYY and CDR2 is QGS. Germline trimming cut 2 bases from V and 0 bases from J; bases unmatched to any gene: 20. The length of the CDR3 is 22 residues. CDR3 loop: CALGETRELSWGIPSNTDKLIF. The CDR3 region has the DNA TGTGCTCTTGGGGAAACAAGAGAATTGAGCTGGGGGATACCCTCTAACACCGATAAACTCATCTTT.

There are a few counts of this clone. The rearrangement links TRDV1 to TRDJ1; 12 positions match TRDD3. Trimming took 1 base from V and 0 from J; bases not matched to a gene: 18. The CDR3 runs 22 residues. Germline V gene sequence: CDR1 TSWWSYY, CDR2 QGS. CDR3 nucleotide sequence: TGTGCTCTTGGGGAACCACTTTATTCCTGGGGGATACGAGGTCTGTACACCGATAAACTCATCTTT. This gives the protein CALGEPLYSWGIRGLYTDKLIF.

The rearrangement joins TRDV1 to TRDJ1, with D possibly matching TRDD3 (6 bases). The V and J ends lost 5 bases and 8 bases respectively, with 24 bases between them. This CDR3 contains 16 residues. Germline V gives CDR1 TSWWSYY, CDR2 QGS. This chain's CDR3 is CALGTHIRKGGGKLIF. DNA for the CDR3: TGTGCTCTTGGGACTCATATTCGAAAGGGGGGAGGAAAACTCATCTTT.

This clone was seen a handful of times. V usage is TRDV1 and J usage is TRDJ1; D is possibly TRDD2 or TRDD3 (5 bases each). Germline CDR1 reads TSWWSYY; CDR2 reads QGS. Trimming cost V 1 base and J 6 bases, with 24 bases left between them. The CDR3 loop spans 18 amino acids. The CDR3 reads CALGEPYKGGRPNYKLIF. CDR3 DNA: TGTGCTCTTGGGGAACCCTACAAGGGGGGCCGTCCTAATTATAAACTCATCTTT.